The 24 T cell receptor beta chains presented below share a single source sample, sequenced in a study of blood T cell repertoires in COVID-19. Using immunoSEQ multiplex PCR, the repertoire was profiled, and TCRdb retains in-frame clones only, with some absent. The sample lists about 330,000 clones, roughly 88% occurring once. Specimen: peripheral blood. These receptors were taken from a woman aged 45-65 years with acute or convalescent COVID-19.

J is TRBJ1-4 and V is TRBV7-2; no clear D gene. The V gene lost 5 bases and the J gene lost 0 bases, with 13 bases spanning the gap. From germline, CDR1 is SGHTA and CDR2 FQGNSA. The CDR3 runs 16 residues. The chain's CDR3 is CASSPRQTATNEKLFF. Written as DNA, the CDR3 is TGTGCCAGCAGCCCCAGGCAAACAGCAACTAATGAAAAACTGTTTTTT.

The CDR3 here is CASSWTGLLSGNTIYF. The CDR3 region has the DNA TGTGCCAGCAGCTGGACAGGCCTCCTCTCTGGAAACACCATATATTTT. The genes are TRBV7-2 and TRBJ1-3; 7 bases are a match to TRBD1. The CDR3 contains 16 residues. The germline CDR1 and CDR2 sequences are SGHTA and FQGNSA. The V gene end was trimmed by 4 bases and the J gene end by 0 bases; junction bases not matched to a gene: 6.

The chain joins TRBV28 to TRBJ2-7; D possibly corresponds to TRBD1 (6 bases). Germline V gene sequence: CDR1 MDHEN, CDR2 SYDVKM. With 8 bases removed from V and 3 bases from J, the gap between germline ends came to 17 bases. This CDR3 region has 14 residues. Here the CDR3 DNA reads TGTGCCAGCGGCACGTCGGACAGCCTCTACGAGCAGTACTTC. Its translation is CASGTSDSLYEQYF.

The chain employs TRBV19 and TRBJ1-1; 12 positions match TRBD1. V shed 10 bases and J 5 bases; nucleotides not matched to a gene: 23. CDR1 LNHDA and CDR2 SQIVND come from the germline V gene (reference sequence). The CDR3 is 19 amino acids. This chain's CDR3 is CATSQPGQGALPGLTEAFF. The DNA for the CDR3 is TGTGCCACTTCGCAACCGGGACAGGGGGCGCTTCCTGGTTTGACTGAAGCTTTCTTT.

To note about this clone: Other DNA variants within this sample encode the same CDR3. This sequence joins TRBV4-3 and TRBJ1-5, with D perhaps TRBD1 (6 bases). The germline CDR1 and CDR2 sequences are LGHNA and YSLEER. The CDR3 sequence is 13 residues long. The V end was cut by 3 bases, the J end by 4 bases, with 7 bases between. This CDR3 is CASSQDRNQPQHF. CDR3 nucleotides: TGCGCCAGCAGCCAGGACAGAAATCAGCCCCAGCATTTT.

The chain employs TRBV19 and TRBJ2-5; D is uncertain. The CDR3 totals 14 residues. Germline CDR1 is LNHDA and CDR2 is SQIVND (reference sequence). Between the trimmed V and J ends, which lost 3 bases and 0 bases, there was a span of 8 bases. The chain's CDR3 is CASSILRDQETQYF. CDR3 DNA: TGTGCCAGTAGTATCCTCCGGGACCAAGAGACCCAGTACTTC.

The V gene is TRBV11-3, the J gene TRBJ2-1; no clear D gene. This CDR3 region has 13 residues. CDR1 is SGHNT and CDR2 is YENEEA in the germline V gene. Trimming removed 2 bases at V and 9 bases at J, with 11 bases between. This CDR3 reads CASSLLLSGEQFF. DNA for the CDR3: TGTGCCAGCAGCTTACTACTGTCGGGTGAGCAGTTCTTC. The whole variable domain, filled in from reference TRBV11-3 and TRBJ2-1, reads EAGVVQSPRYKIIEKKQPVAFWCNPISGHNTLYWYLQNLGQGPELLIRYENEEAVDDSQLPKDRFSAERLKGVDSTLKIQPAELGDSAVYLCASSLLLSGEQFFGPGTRLTVL.

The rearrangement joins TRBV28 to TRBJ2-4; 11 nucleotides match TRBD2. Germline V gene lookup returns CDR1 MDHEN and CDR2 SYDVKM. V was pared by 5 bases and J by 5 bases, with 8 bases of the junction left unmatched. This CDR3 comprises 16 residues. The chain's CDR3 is CASSELAGGHQNIQYF. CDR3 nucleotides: TGTGCCAGCAGTGAATTAGCGGGAGGGCATCAAAACATTCAGTACTTC.

The CDR3 nucleotides read TGTGCCCCTTCGAGGGGGCTGGAAGATACGCAGTATTTT. This codes for CAPSRGLEDTQYF. The chain carries TRBV5-4 and TRBJ2-3, with TRBD1 identical over 7 bases. Germline CDR1 and CDR2: SGHNT and YYREEE (reference sequence). This CDR3 has 13 amino acids. The V gene end was trimmed by 10 bases and the J gene end by 5 bases; junction bases not matched to a gene: 10.

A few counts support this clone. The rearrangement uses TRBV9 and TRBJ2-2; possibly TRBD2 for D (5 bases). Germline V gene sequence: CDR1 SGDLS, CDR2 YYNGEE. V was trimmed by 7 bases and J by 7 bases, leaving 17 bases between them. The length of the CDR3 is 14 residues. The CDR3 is CASRAPGSGGELFF. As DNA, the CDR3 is TGTGCCAGCCGAGCCCCGGGGTCGGGCGGGGAGCTGTTTTTT.

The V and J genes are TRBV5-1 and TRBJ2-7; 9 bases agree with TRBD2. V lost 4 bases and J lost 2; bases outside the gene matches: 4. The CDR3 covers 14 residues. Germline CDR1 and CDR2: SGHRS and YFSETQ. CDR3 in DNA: TGCGCCAGCAGCGATGGACTAGCGACCTACGAGCAGTACTTC. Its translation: CASSDGLATYEQYF.

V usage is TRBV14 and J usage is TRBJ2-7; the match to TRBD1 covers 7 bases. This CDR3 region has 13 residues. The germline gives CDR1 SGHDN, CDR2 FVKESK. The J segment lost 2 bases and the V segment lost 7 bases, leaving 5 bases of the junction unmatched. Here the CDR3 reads CASTFTGAYEQYF. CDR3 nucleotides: TGTGCCAGCACATTCACAGGGGCCTACGAGCAGTACTTC.

The CDR3 here is CASIGDQETQYF. DNA for the CDR3: TGTGCCAGCATTGGAGACCAAGAGACCCAGTACTTC. The V call is TRBV2, the J call TRBJ2-5; D remains ambiguous. CDR3 length: 12 residues. Trimming pared 7 bases from V and 0 bases from J, leaving 6 bases between. Germline V gives CDR1 SNHLY, CDR2 FYNNEI. The variable domain in full, completed from reference TRBV2 and TRBJ2-5, reads EPEVTQTPSHQVTQMGQEVILRCVPISNHLYFYWYRQILGQKVEFLVSFYNNEISEKSEIFDDQFSVERPDGSNFTLKIRSTKLEDSAMYFCASIGDQETQYFGPGTRLLVL.

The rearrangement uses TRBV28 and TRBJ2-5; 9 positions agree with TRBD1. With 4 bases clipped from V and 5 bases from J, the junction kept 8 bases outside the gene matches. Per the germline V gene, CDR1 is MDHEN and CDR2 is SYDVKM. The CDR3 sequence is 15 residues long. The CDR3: CASSYDRGRSETQYF. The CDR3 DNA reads TGTGCCAGCAGTTATGACAGGGGGAGAAGTGAGACCCAGTACTTC.

CDR3 nucleotide sequence: TGCGCCAGCAGCTCCGTACGGGGGGTGGCCCTCTACGAGCAGTACTTC. Protein sequence: CASSSVRGVALYEQYF. The chain is built from TRBV5-1 and TRBJ2-7; TRBD2 matches at 7 bases. The trim removed 3 bases at V and 3 bases at J, leaving 12 bases unmatched. The CDR3 sequence is 16 residues long. Germline CDR1 SGHRS, CDR2 YFSETQ.

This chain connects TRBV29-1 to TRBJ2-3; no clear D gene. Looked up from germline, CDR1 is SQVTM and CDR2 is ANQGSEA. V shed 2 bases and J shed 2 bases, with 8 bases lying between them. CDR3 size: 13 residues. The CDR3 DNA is TGCAGCGTTGAAAACTCCAACACAGATACGCAGTATTTT. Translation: CSVENSNTDTQYF.

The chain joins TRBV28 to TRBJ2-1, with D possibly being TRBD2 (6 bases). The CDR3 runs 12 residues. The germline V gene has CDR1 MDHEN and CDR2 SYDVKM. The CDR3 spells CVTGLTYNEQFF. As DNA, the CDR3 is TGTGTTACGGGACTTACCTACAATGAGCAGTTCTTC.

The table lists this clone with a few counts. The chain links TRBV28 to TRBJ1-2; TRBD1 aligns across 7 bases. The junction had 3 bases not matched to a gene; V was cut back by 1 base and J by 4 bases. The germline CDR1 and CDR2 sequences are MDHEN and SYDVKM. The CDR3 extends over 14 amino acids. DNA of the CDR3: TGTGCCAGCAGTTTATCGTCAGGGGGCTATGGCTACACCTTC. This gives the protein CASSLSSGGYGYTF.

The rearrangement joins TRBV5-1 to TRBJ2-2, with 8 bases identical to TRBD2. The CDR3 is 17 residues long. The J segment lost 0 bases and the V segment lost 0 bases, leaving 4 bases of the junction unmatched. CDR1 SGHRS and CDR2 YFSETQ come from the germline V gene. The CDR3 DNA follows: TGCGCCAGCAGCTTGGACGGGAGGGTCGCGAACACCGGGGAGCTGTTTTTT. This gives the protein CASSLDGRVANTGELFF. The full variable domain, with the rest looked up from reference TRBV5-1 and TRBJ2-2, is KAGVTQTPRYLIKTRGQQVTLSCSPISGHRSVSWYQQTPGQGLQFLFEYFSETQRNKGNFPGRFSGRQFSNSRSEMNVSTLELGDSALYLCASSLDGRVANTGELFFGEGSRLTVL.

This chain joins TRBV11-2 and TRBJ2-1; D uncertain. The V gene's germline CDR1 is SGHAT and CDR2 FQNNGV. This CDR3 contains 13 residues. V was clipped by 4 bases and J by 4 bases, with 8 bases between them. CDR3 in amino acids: CASSSLGYNEQFF. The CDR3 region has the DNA TGTGCCAGCAGCTCTCTCGGGTACAATGAGCAGTTCTTC.

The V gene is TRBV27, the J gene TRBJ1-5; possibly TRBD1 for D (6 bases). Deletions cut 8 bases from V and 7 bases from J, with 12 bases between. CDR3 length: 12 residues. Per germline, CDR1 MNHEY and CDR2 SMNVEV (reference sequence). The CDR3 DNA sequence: TGTGCCAGCCAGGGGAGGGGGCAGCCCCAGCATTTT. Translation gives CASQGRGQPQHF.

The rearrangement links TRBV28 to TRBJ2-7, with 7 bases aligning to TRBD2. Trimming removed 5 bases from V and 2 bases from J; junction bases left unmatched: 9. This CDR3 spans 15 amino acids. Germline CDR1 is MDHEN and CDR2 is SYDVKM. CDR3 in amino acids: CASSPGPGGPYEQYF. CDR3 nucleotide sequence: TGTGCCAGCAGTCCCGGCCCGGGAGGCCCCTACGAGCAGTACTTC.

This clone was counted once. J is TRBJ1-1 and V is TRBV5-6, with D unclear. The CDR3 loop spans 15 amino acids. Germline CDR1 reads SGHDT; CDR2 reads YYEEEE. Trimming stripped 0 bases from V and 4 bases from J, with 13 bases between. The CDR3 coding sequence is TGTGCCAGCAGCTTGGTAATCTACGGAGGCACTGAAGCTTTCTTT. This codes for CASSLVIYGGTEAFF.

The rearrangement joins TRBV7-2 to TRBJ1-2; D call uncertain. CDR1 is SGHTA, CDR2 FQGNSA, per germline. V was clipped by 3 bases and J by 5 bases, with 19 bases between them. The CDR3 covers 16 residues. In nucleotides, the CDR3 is TGTGCCAGCAGCTTGGAGAGAGGTGGCGGTGGGTATGGCTACACCTTC. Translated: CASSLERGGGGYGYTF.